The sequence of this TCR beta chain was determined in a study of beta chain features in type 1 diabetes. Whole-study context: Patients looked much like healthy donors when it came to age, gender and cell yields.

Expressed TCRB transcripts were sequenced because the entire RNA isolate underwent reverse transcription. TCRdb's copy holds only in-frame clones and misses some; the assay was immunoSEQ multiplex PCR. The repertoire holds 60,000 or so clones, over 50% seen once, with 2.2% in the top ten. The germline V gene has CDR1 SGHVS and CDR2 FQNEAQ. V was trimmed by 5 bases and J by 10 bases, leaving 18 bases between them. This CDR3 is built from 14 residues. The sequenced material came from Tregs from blood. The clonotype comes from a woman younger than 35 in good health. The chain has TRBV7-8 and TRBJ2-1, with D possibly being TRBD2 (5 bases). In DNA form, the CDR3 reads TGTGCCAGCAGCCCTTCGGCGACGGGAAGAGAGCAGTTCTTC. Its protein is CASSPSATGREQFF. Variable domain in full (rest from reference TRBV7-8 and TRBJ2-1): GAGVSQSPRYKVAKRGQDVALRCDPISGHVSLFWYQQALGQGPEFLTYFQNEAQLDKSGLPSDRFFAERPEGSVSTLKIQRTQQEDSAVYLCASSPSATGREQFFGPGTRLTVL.